Listed below are T cell receptor beta chains from one sample, sequenced in a study of post-analysis software for immune sequencing data. TCRdb reprocessed the PCR reads via MiXCR and lists one record per CDR3 protein. Here the sample spans around 250,000 distinct CDR3 sequences, 35% to 40% being singletons. The sequencing input was blood. Receptors were obtained from a girl between 5 and 17 years old with multiple sclerosis. Both conserved end residues are part of each CDR3. A D gene is named only where the DNA matches it firmly. Size is stated for part of the rows, as once, few or many counts, or as a class when the clone is expanded.

>TRBV7-2|many|TRBJ1-5|.
TGTGCCAGCAGCTTAGATGGAAGCAATCAGCCCCAGCATTTT
CASSLDGSNQPQHF
>TRBV10-3|few|TRBJ2-2|.
TGTGCCATCAGTGATGACTATACAAACGGGGAGCTGTTTTTT
CAISDDYTNGELFF
>TRBV7-6|many|TRBJ1-4|.
TGTGCCAGCAGCTCCCTACTGACAACTAATGAAAAACTGTTTTTT
CASSSLLTTNEKLFF
>TRBV20-1|.|TRBJ1-1|TRBD1
TGCAGTGCTAAGAAGGGACAGTTCAACACTGAAGCTTTCTTT
CSAKKGQFNTEAFF
>TRBV5-1|.|TRBJ2-2|.
TGCGCCAGCAGCTTGCCCCGGGACACCGGGGAGCTGTTTTTT
CASSLPRDTGELFF
>TRBV4-1|once|TRBJ2-1|TRBD2
TGCGCCAGCAGCCCGTCAGCGACTAGCGTCAATGAGCAGTTCTTC
CASSPSATSVNEQFF
>TRBV29-1|many|TRBJ2-1|TRBD1
TGCAGCGTTCGTCCGGGACAGGGCTACAATGAGCAGTTCTTC
CSVRPGQGYNEQFF
>TRBV11-1|many|TRBJ2-1|.
TGTGCCAGCAGCAGGCCATTTGGACGGAATAAGCAGTTCTTC
CASSRPFGRNKQFF
>TRBV5-1|.|TRBJ2-1|TRBD2
TGCGCCAGCAGCTTGGGACTAGCGGAAAACAATGAGCAGTTCTTC
CASSLGLAENNEQFF
>TRBV3-1|.|TRBJ1-2|.
TGTGCCAGCAGCCTTAGACAGGCATATGGCTACACCTTC
CASSLRQAYGYTF
>TRBV4-2|few|TRBJ2-2|TRBD2
TGTGCCAGCAGCCAATCTAGCGGGAGGGCCCCCGGGGAGCTGTTTTTT
CASSQSSGRAPGELFF
>TRBV20-1|many|TRBJ2-1|.
TGCAGTGCTAGGGATTTAGCGGACTCCTACAATGAGCAGTTCTTC
CSARDLADSYNEQFF
>TRBV3-1|many|TRBJ2-3|.
TGTGCCAGCAGCCAAGGTCCTCGGAATACGCAGTATTTT
CASSQGPRNTQYF
>TRBV20-1|once|TRBJ1-1|.
TGCGCACGCCCGTCGGGCACTGAAGCTTTCTTT
CARPSGTEAFF
>TRBV5-1|many|TRBJ2-3|TRBD2
TGCGCCAGCAGCCGAAATGGAGCGGGGGCAACAGATACGCAGTATTTT
CASSRNGAGATDTQYF
>TRBV18|many|TRBJ2-5|.
TGTGCCAGCTCCCGGGGCGGCCAAGAGACCCAGTACTTC
CASSRGGQETQYF
>TRBV19|.|TRBJ1-1|.
TGTGCCTCTCGGGATCAGGGACTCGTTGACACTGAAGCTTTCTTT
CASRDQGLVDTEAFF
>TRBV4-2|.|TRBJ2-1|TRBD2
TGTGCCAGCAGCCAAGACCGGACTAGCGGGAGTCGGAACAATGAGCAGTTCTTC
CASSQDRTSGSRNNEQFF
>TRBV7-8|.|TRBJ2-7|.
TGTGCCAGCAGCTTAGCAGGCGGACGTTTAGCATCCGAGCAGTACTTC
CASSLAGGRLASEQYF
>TRBV20-1|once|TRBJ2-7|.
TGCAGTGCTCCACTAACAGGGCCCCAGCAGTACTTC
CSAPLTGPQQYF
>TRBV11-2|many|TRBJ2-5|TRBD1
TGTGCCAGCAGCCCTTTAGGGACAGGGGAGACCCAGTACTTC
CASSPLGTGETQYF
>TRBV29-1|many|TRBJ1-2|.
TGCAGCGTTGTACGACGGAACTATGGCTACACCTTC
CSVVRRNYGYTF
>TRBV10-3|.|TRBJ2-2|TRBD1
TGTGCCATCAGTGAGGGACAGGGGAACGCCGGGGAACTGTTTTTT
CAISEGQGNAGELFF
>TRBV20-1|.|TRBJ2-1|TRBD1
TGCAGTGCAACTCAGGGGGCGCGGGAGCAGTTCTTC
CSATQGAREQFF
>TRBV27|.|TRBJ1-2|.
TGTGCCAGCAGTATAGATCCTAACTATGGCTACACCTTC
CASSIDPNYGYTF
>TRBV10-2|once|TRBJ1-1|.
TGCGCCAGCAGTGAACTTGGTGGCACTGAAGCTTTCTTT
CASSELGGTEAFF
>TRBV5-1|.|TRBJ2-2|.
TGCGCCAGCAGCCTGCTTAGAGGGGCCGGGGAGCGGTTTTTT
CASSLLRGAGERFF